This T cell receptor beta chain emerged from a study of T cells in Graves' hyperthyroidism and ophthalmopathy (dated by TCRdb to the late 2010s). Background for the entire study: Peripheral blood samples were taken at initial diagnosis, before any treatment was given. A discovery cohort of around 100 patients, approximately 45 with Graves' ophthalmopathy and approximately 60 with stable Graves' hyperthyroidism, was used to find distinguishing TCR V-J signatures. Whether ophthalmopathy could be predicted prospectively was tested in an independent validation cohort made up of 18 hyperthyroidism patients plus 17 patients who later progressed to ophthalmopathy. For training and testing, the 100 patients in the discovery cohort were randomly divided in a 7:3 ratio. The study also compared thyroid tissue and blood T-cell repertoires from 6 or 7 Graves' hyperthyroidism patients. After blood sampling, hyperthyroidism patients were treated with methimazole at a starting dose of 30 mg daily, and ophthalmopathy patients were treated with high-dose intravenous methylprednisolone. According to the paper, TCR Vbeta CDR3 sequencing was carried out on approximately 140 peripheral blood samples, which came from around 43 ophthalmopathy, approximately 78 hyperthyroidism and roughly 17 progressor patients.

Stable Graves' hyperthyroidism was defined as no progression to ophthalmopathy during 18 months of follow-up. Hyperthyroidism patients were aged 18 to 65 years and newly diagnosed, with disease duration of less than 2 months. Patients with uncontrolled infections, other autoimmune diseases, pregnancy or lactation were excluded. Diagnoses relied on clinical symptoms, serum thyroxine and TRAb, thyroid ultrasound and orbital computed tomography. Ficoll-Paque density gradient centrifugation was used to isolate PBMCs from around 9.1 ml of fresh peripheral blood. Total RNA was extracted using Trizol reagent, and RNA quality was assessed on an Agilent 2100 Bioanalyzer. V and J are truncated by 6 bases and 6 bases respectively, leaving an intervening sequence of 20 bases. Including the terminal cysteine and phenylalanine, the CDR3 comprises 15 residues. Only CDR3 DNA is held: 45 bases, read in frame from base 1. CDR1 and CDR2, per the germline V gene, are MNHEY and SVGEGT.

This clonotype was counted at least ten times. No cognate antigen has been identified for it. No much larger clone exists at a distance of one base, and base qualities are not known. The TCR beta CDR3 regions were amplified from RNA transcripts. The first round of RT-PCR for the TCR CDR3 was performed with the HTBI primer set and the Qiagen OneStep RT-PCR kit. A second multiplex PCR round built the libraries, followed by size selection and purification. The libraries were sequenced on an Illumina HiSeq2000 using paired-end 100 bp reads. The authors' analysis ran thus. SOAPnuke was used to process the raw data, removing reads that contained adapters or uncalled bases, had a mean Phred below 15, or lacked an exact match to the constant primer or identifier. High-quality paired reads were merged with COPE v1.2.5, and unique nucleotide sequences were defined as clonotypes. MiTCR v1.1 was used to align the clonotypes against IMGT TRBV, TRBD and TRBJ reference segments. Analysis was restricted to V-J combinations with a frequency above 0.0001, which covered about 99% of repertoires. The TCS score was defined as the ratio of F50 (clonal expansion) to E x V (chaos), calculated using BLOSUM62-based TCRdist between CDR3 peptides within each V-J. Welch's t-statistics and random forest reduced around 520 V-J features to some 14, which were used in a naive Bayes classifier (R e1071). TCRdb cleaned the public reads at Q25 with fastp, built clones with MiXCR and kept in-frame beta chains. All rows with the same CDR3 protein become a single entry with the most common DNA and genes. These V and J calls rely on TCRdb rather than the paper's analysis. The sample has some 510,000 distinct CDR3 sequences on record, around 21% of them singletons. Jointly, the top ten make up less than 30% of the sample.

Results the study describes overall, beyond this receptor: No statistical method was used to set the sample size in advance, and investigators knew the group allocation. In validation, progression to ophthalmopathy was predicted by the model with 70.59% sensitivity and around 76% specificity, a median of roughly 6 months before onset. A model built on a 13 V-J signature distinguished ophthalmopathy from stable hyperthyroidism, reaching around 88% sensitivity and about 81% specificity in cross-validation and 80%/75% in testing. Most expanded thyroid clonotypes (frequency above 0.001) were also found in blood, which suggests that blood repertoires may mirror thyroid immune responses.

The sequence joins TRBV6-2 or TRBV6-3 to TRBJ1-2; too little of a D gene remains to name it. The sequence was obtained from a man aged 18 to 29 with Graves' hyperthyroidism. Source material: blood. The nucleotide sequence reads TGTGCCAGCAGCCGCATTACAACTAAAGGAGATGGCTACACCTTC. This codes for CASSRITTKGDGYTF.